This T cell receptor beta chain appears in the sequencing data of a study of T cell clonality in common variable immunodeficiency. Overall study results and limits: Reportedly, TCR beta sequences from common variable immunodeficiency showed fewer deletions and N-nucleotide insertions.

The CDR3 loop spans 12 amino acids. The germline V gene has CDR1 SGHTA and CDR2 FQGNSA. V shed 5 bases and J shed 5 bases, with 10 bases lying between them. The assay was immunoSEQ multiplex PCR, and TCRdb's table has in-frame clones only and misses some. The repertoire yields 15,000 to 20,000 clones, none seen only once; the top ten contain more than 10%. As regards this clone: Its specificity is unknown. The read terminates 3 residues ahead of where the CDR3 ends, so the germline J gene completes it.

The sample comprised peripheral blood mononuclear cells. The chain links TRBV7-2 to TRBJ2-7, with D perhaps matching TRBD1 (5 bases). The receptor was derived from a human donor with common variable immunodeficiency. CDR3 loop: CASSPQGHEQYF. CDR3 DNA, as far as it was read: TGTGCCAGCAGCCCCCAGGGCCACGAG.